This record covers a single TCR beta chain. Its cognate antigen is unknown. Relative to the germline gene, one junction end is altered; a read error may explain this. RNA transcripts provided the template for amplifying TCR beta CDR3 regions. A first-round RT-PCR used HTBI primers, followed by a second-round multiplex PCR. MiXCR, applied by TCRdb to the multiplex PCR reads, yields one record per CDR3 protein. The sample includes around 1,000,000 distinct CDR3 sequences, about two fifths of them seen just once. The data were taken from a study of Graves' ophthalmopathy and Graves' hyperthyroidism. Study-wide findings and caveats: Blood also carried most expanded thyroid clonotypes exceeding 0.001 frequency.

In germline, CDR1 is SGHTA, CDR2 FQGNSA. CDR3 length: 13 amino acids. The rearrangement joins TRBV7-2 to TRBJ1-1; 7 positions agree with TRBD1. Sequencing was performed on peripheral blood or thyroid tissue (not recorded which). This sequence was found in an adult man with Graves' hyperthyroidism. For the CDR3, the DNA is TGTGCCAGCAGCGCCGGGACAGCCACTGAAGTTTTCTTT. This codes for CASSAGTATEVFF.